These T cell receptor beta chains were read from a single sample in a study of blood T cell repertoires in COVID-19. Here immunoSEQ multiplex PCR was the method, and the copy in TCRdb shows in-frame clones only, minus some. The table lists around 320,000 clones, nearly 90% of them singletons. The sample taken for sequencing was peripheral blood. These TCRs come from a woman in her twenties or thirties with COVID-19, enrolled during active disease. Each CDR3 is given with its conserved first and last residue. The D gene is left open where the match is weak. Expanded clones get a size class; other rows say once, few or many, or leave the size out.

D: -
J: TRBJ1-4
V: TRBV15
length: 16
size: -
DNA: TGTGCCACCAGTTACGATGTGACAGCCTACGATAAAAAACTGTTTTTT
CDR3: CATSYDVTAYDKKLFF

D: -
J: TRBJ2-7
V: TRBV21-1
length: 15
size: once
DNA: TGTGCCAGCAGCAGTCTCCGGGACAGGGATTACGAGCAGTACTTC
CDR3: CASSSLRDRDYEQYF

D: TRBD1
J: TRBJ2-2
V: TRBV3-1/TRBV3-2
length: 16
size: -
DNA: TGTGCCAGCAGCCAAGTCGGGACAGGGGGGGCCGGGGAGCTGTTTTTT
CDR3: CASSQVGTGGAGELFF

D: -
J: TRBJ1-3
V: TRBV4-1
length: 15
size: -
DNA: TGCGCCAGCAGCCCCCCCCACAGCTCTGGAAACACCATATATTTT
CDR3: CASSPPHSSGNTIYF

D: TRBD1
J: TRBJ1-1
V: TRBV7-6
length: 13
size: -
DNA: TGTGCCAGCAGCCGGGACAGGGGCACTGAAGCTTTCTTT
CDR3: CASSRDRGTEAFF

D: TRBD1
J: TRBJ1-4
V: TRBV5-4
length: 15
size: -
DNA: TGTGCCAGCAAACCCGAGGGACAGGGTAATGAAAAACTGTTTTTT
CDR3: CASKPEGQGNEKLFF

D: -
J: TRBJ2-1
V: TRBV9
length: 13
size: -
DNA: TGTGCCAGCAGCGCCCGGGGGTCTAATGAGCAGTTCTTC
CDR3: CASSARGSNEQFF

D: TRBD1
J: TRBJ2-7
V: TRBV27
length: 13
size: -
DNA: TGTGCCAGCGGGAGGGACAGGGTAACCGAGCAGTACTTC
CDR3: CASGRDRVTEQYF

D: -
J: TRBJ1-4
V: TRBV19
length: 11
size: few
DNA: TGTGCCAGTAGTATTGGCAGGGGACTGTTTTTT
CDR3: CASSIGRGLFF

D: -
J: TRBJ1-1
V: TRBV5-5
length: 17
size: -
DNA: TGTGCCAGCAGTTTCCCAGCCGGGACTCGTGAGAACACTGAAGCTTTCTTT
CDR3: CASSFPAGTRENTEAFF

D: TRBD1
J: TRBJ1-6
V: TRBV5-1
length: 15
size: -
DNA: TGCGCCAGCAGCTTCCGGGACAGCTATAATTCACCCCTCCACTTT
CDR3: CASSFRDSYNSPLHF

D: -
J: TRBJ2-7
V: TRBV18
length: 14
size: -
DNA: TGTGCCAGCTCACCCCCGGGAAGGACCGGCGAGCAGTACTTC
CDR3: CASSPPGRTGEQYF

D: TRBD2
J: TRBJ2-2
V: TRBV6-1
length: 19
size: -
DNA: TGTGCCAGCAGTGAAGGCCCGGTAGCGGGGGGACTTGTTACCGGGGAGCTGTTTTTT
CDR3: CASSEGPVAGGLVTGELFF

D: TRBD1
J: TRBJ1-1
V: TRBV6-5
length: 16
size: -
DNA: TGTGCCAGCAGTTTCCTACCGGGACAGGGAAGGACTGAAGCTTTCTTT
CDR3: CASSFLPGQGRTEAFF

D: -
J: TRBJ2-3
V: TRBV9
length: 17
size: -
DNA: TGTGCCAGCAGCGCCCGATGGGTGGAGGGTAGTACAGATACGCAGTATTTT
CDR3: CASSARWVEGSTDTQYF

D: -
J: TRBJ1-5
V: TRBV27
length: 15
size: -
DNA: TGTGCCAGCAGAGGCGGGATACTTAGCAATCAGCCCCAGCATTTT
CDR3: CASRGGILSNQPQHF

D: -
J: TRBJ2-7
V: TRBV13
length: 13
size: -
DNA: TGTGCCAGCAGCGCAGGGGGGTTCTACGAGCAGTACTTC
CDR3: CASSAGGFYEQYF

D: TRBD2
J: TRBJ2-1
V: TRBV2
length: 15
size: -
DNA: TGTGCCAGCAAGTACGGGACTAGCGGCTACAATGAGCAGTTCTTC
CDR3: CASKYGTSGYNEQFF

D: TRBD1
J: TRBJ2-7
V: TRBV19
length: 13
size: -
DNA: TGTGCCAGCGCCGGGACAGGGGGGCACGAGCAGTACTTC
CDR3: CASAGTGGHEQYF

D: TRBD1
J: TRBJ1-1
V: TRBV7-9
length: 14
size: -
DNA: TGTGCCAGCAGCCCGACAGGGTTGAACACTGAAGCTTTCTTT
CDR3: CASSPTGLNTEAFF

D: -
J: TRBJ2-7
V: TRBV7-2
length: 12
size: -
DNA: TGTGCCAGCAGCCCAGGGCCCTACGAGCAGTACTTC
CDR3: CASSPGPYEQYF

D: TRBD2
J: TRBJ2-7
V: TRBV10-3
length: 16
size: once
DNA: TGTGCCATCAGTGAGCCCATGCGGGGGGGGGCCTACGAGCAGTACTTC
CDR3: CAISEPMRGGAYEQYF

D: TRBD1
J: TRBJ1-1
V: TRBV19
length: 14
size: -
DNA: TGTGCCAGTAGTTATGGACAGGGAGGTACTGAAGCTTTCTTT
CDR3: CASSYGQGGTEAFF

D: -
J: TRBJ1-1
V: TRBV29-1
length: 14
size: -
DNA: TGCAGCGTTGGAGGCAGGGAATGGAACACTGAAGCTTTCTTT
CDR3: CSVGGREWNTEAFF

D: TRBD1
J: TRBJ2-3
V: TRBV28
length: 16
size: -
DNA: TGTGCCAGCAGTTCCCCCGGGACAGGGGGCGGAGATACGCAGTATTTT
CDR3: CASSSPGTGGGDTQYF

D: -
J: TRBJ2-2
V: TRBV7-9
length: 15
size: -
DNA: TGTGCCAGCAGCTTCGGCAGCTTACCGGGCGGGGAGCTGTTTTTT
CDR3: CASSFGSLPGGELFF

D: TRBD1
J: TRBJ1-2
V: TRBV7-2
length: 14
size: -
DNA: TGTGCCAGCAGCCCAGGCACAGGGGACTATGGCTACACCTTC
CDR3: CASSPGTGDYGYTF

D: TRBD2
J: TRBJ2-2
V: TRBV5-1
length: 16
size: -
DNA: TGCGCCAGCAGCTTGTTTCCGCGGGGGGACACCGGGGAGCTGTTTTTT
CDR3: CASSLFPRGDTGELFF

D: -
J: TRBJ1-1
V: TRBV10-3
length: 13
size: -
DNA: TGTGCCATCAGTGATGAGGCTCACACTGAAGCTTTCTTT
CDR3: CAISDEAHTEAFF

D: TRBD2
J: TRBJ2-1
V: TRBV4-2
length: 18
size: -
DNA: TGTGCCAGCAGCCAAGGTGTTAGCGGGGGCACACGTTACAATGAGCAGTTCTTC
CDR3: CASSQGVSGGTRYNEQFF

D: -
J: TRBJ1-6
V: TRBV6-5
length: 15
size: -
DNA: TGTGCCAGCAGTCCAGGCGACGGAGGTGGTTCACCCCTCCACTTT
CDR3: CASSPGDGGGSPLHF

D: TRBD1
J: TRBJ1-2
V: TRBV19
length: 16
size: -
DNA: TGTGCCAGTAGTCTCAGGACAGGAGCCCTTTACTATGGCTACACCTTC
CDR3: CASSLRTGALYYGYTF

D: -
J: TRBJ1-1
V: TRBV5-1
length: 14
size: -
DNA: TGCGCCAGTAAAGCCAGGGACTTAATAACTGAAGCTTTCTTT
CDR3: CASKARDLITEAFF

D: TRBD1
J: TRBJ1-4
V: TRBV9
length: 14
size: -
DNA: TGTGCCAGCAGCCCCCAGGGGGCTGGCGAAAAACTGTTTTTT
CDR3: CASSPQGAGEKLFF

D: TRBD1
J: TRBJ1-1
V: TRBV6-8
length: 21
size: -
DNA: TGTGCCAGCAGTTTGCCCGGACAGGGGCCCTCCGAGGGGCCGGGCTCCACTGAAGCTTTCTTT
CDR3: CASSLPGQGPSEGPGSTEAFF

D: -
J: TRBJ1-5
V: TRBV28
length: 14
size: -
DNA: TGTGCCAGCAGTCCGTGGCCTTTCAATCAGCCCCAGCATTTT
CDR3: CASSPWPFNQPQHF

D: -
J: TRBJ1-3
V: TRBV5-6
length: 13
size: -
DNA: TGTGCCAGCAGCAGCGACAGGGGAAACACCATATATTTT
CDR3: CASSSDRGNTIYF

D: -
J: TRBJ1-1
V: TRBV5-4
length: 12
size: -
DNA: TGTGCCAGCAGCTGGGGGGGTTCAGTAGCTTTCTTT
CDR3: CASSWGGSVAFF

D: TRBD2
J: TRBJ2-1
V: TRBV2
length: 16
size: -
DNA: TGTGCCAGCACGACGGCCGCGGGGGGGGGCCGGAATGAGCAGTTCTTC
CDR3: CASTTAAGGGRNEQFF

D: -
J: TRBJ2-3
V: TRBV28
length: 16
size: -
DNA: TGTGCCAGCAGTTTAGATCCCACAGGTTCGGCAGATACGCAGTATTTT
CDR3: CASSLDPTGSADTQYF

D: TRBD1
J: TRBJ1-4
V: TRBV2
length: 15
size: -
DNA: TGTGCCAGCAGCAGACAGGGCCTTGATAATGAAAAACTGTTTTTT
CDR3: CASSRQGLDNEKLFF

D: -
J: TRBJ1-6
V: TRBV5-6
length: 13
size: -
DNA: TGTGCCAGCAGCTTGAACTTGAATTCACCCCTCCACTTT
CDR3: CASSLNLNSPLHF

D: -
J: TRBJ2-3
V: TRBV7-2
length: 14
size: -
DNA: TGTGCCAGCAGCTTGCGAGGGACTCCAGATACGCAGTATTTT
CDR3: CASSLRGTPDTQYF

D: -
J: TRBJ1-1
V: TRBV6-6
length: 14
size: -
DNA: TGTGCCAGCAGTTACGGCAGGTCCAACACTGAAGCTTTCTTT
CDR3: CASSYGRSNTEAFF

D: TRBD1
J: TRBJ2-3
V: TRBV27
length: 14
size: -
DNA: TGTGCCAGCAGTTTCCTCGGACAGGGGGAGACGCAGTATTTT
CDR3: CASSFLGQGETQYF

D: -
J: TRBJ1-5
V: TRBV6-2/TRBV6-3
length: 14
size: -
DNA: TGTGCCAGCAGTTACTTTGGCAGCAATCAGCCCCAGCATTTT
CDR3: CASSYFGSNQPQHF

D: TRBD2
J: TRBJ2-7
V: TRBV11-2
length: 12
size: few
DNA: TGTGCCAGCAGTTCGGGGGGCTACGAGCAGTACTTC
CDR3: CASSSGGYEQYF

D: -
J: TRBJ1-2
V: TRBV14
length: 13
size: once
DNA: TGTGCCAGCAGCCAAGGAGGGAGCTATGGCTACACCTTC
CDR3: CASSQGGSYGYTF

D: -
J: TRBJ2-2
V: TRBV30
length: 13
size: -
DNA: TGTGCCTGTATTACAGAAAACACCGGGGAGCTGTTTTTT
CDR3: CACITENTGELFF

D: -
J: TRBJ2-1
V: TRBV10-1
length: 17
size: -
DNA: TGCGCCAGCAGTGAACTCACGGACTATCCCCCTTACAATGAGCAGTTCTTC
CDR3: CASSELTDYPPYNEQFF

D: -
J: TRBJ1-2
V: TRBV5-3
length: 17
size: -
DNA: TGTGCCAGAAGCTTGGTATGCATTGGGGGACATAACTATGGCTACACCTTC
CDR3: CARSLVCIGGHNYGYTF

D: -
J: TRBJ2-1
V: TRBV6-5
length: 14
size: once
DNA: TGTGCCAGCAGTTACTCGATACCGGTTGGTGAGCAGTTCTTC
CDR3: CASSYSIPVGEQFF